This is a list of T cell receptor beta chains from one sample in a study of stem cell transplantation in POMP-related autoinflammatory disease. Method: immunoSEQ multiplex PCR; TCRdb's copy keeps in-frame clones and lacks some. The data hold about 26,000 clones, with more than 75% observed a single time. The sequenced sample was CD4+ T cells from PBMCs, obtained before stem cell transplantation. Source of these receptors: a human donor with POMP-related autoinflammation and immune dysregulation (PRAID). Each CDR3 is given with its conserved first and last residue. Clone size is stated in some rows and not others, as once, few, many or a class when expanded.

CDR3 protein: CASIKGGGRTDTQYF
V gene: TRBV19
CDR3 length: 15
clone size: .

CDR3 protein: CASSGPGTDTQYF
V gene: TRBV5-1
CDR3 length: 13
clone size: .

CDR3 protein: CASSPQGNEKLFF
V gene: TRBV5-1
CDR3 length: 13
clone size: .

CDR3 protein: CASSLLDGDNQPQHF
V gene: TRBV7-9
CDR3 length: 15
clone size: few

CDR3 protein: CAWSGPTDTQYF
V gene: TRBV30
CDR3 length: 12
clone size: .

CDR3 protein: CATSRDRSGGQFF
V gene: TRBV15
CDR3 length: 13
clone size: .

CDR3 protein: CASSRDRGPGETQYF
V gene: TRBV25-1
CDR3 length: 15
clone size: .

CDR3 protein: CASSLLGTSGRATNEQFF
V gene: TRBV7-8
CDR3 length: 18
clone size: .

CDR3 protein: CASSYSFSSKNIQYF
V gene: TRBV6-5
CDR3 length: 15
clone size: few

CDR3 protein: CASSFIGVAEETQYF
V gene: TRBV7-9
CDR3 length: 15
clone size: .

CDR3 protein: CASNIAGGPMDTQYF
V gene: TRBV2
CDR3 length: 15
clone size: .

CDR3 protein: CASSLLLGNEQFF
V gene: TRBV25-1
CDR3 length: 13
clone size: once

CDR3 protein: CASSFGEDGYTF
V gene: TRBV5-1
CDR3 length: 12
clone size: .

CDR3 protein: CASSPRAGGPIDTQYF
V gene: TRBV9
CDR3 length: 16
clone size: .

CDR3 protein: CASSLTSGVGNEQFF
V gene: TRBV27
CDR3 length: 15
clone size: .

CDR3 protein: CAINERNENGYTF
V gene: TRBV10-3
CDR3 length: 13
clone size: .

CDR3 protein: CASKIPGDGFYGYTF
V gene: TRBV28
CDR3 length: 15
clone size: once

CDR3 protein: CASSDLYHSSGRSAGYEQYF
V gene: TRBV6-1
CDR3 length: 20
clone size: once

CDR3 protein: CASSPGQGSSTEAFF
V gene: TRBV18
CDR3 length: 15
clone size: .

CDR3 protein: CASSIDPRRGLGYEQFF
V gene: TRBV19
CDR3 length: 17
clone size: .

CDR3 protein: CASSVGGRDTDTQYF
V gene: TRBV9
CDR3 length: 15
clone size: .

CDR3 protein: CATSRVGVRGETQYF
V gene: TRBV15
CDR3 length: 15
clone size: .

CDR3 protein: CASSIALGQGTTGELFF
V gene: TRBV19
CDR3 length: 17
clone size: .

CDR3 protein: CAAGGGVATVSSYEQYF
V gene: TRBV10-3
CDR3 length: 17
clone size: .

CDR3 protein: CASRSSRSYNEQFF
V gene: TRBV27
CDR3 length: 14
clone size: .

CDR3 protein: CAISDPGQPNSPLHF
V gene: TRBV10-3
CDR3 length: 15
clone size: medium-sized

CDR3 protein: CASSLGPRDKPEAFF
V gene: TRBV7-3
CDR3 length: 15
clone size: .

CDR3 protein: CASSKVGGEQYF
V gene: TRBV21-1
CDR3 length: 12
clone size: .

CDR3 protein: CASSSRDRGRGEKLFF
V gene: TRBV9
CDR3 length: 16
clone size: once

CDR3 protein: CASGAPGTEAYNEQFF
V gene: TRBV12-5
CDR3 length: 16
clone size: once

CDR3 protein: CASSPTGVDQPQHF
V gene: TRBV18
CDR3 length: 14
clone size: once

CDR3 protein: CAISAGTGGVNTEAFF
V gene: TRBV10-3
CDR3 length: 16
clone size: .

CDR3 protein: CASSPPGQSYNEQFF
V gene: TRBV5-6
CDR3 length: 15
clone size: .

CDR3 protein: CASSLTGTGTEAFF
V gene: TRBV7-3
CDR3 length: 14
clone size: .

CDR3 protein: CASSALATQETQYF
V gene: TRBV9
CDR3 length: 14
clone size: once

CDR3 protein: CASIELTRQNLNTEAFF
V gene: TRBV28
CDR3 length: 17
clone size: .

CDR3 protein: CAWSVPAGGPDTQYF
V gene: TRBV30
CDR3 length: 15
clone size: .

CDR3 protein: CASRQGANTGELFF
V gene: TRBV2
CDR3 length: 14
clone size: .

CDR3 protein: CASSFPRTGSVYEAQYF
V gene: TRBV5-1
CDR3 length: 17
clone size: .

CDR3 protein: CASSIAQGFNQPQHF
V gene: TRBV19
CDR3 length: 15
clone size: .

CDR3 protein: CASSFSRGESTDTQYF
V gene: TRBV5-1
CDR3 length: 16
clone size: .

CDR3 protein: CATRLRHGGYEQYF
V gene: TRBV10-1
CDR3 length: 14
clone size: .

CDR3 protein: CASSFRQGDSTEAFF
V gene: TRBV6-6
CDR3 length: 15
clone size: .

CDR3 protein: CASSEGRTEAFF
V gene: TRBV2
CDR3 length: 12
clone size: .

CDR3 protein: CASSRSTGEGPYGYTF
V gene: TRBV19
CDR3 length: 16
clone size: .

CDR3 protein: CANRRGNTIYF
V gene: TRBV9
CDR3 length: 11
clone size: .

CDR3 protein: CASSPFVFSNQPQHF
V gene: TRBV19
CDR3 length: 15
clone size: .

CDR3 protein: CASSGSSGSTGELFF
V gene: TRBV2
CDR3 length: 15
clone size: once

CDR3 protein: CASSVTGEGEKLFF
V gene: TRBV9
CDR3 length: 14
clone size: .

CDR3 protein: CAWGFMTDQPQHF
V gene: TRBV30
CDR3 length: 13
clone size: .

CDR3 protein: CAWSVNVRENEQFF
V gene: TRBV30
CDR3 length: 14
clone size: .

CDR3 protein: CASSLEVVGAFF
V gene: TRBV5-1
CDR3 length: 12
clone size: .

CDR3 protein: CASSLTRYVEQFF
V gene: TRBV27
CDR3 length: 13
clone size: .